This passage covers 9 T cell receptor beta chains from one sample sequenced in a study of Graves' ophthalmopathy and Graves' hyperthyroidism (dated by TCRdb to the late 2010s). The sequencer listed for this sample is Illumina HiSeq 2000. For repertoire sequencing, the TCR beta CDR3 regions were amplified from RNA transcripts. HTBI primers and the Qiagen OneStep RT-PCR kit were used in a first-round RT-PCR, which was followed by a second-round multiplex PCR, size selection and purification. The raw public data were reprocessed by TCRdb itself: fastp quality trimming at Q25, MiXCR clonotype calling, in-frame beta chains only. Each entry merges the rows of one CDR3 protein and shows their most common DNA and genes. The sample table holds hundreds of thousands of distinct CDR3 sequences, of which about two fifths were seen once. The top ten clonotypes cover over 2.5% of the sample. Sequencing was carried out using peripheral blood. The receptors derive from an adult man with Graves' ophthalmopathy.

This clonotype occurred a few times. The chain has TRBV25-1 and TRBJ2-3; TRBD1 agrees at 8 bases. V dropped 4 bases and J dropped 4; count of bases not matched to a gene: 7. The CDR3 spans 15 residues. The germline gives CDR1 MGHDK, CDR2 SYGVNS. The CDR3 nucleotides are TGTGCCAGCAGTGCCACAGGGGGTGCGGCAGATACGCAGTATTTT. Translation gives CASSATGGAADTQYF.

This chain joins TRBV3-1 and TRBJ2-5, with a possible D match to TRBD1 (5 bases). Trimming shortened V by 4 bases and J by 7 bases, and 16 bases separated the two germline ends. Per the germline V gene, CDR1 is LGHDT and CDR2 is YNNKEL (reference sequence). The CDR3 totals 14 residues. The CDR3 DNA follows: TGTGCCAGCAGCCCCCCAGGGTCAGGTACGACCCAGTACTTC. Its translation: CASSPPGSGTTQYF.

The chain links TRBV12-3 or TRBV12-4 to TRBJ2-2, with D uncertain. The CDR3 is made up of 14 amino acids. V was cut by 4 bases and J by 3 bases, with 9 bases left in between. The chain's CDR3 is CASSSPDHTGELFF. The CDR3 coding sequence is TGTGCCAGCAGTTCTCCTGACCACACCGGGGAGCTGTTTTTT.

The table lists this clonotype with many counts. DNA for the CDR3: TGTGCCAGCAGCATGACAGGGATTACGTATGGCTACACCTTC. It specifies CASSMTGITYGYTF. This chain links TRBV5-6 with TRBJ1-2, with 7 bases that match TRBD1. The CDR3 runs 14 residues. The germline gives CDR1 SGHDT, CDR2 YYEEEE. With V trimmed by 4 bases and J by 5 bases, 8 bases remained unmatched.

This clonotype was recorded once. V usage is TRBV10-3 and J usage is TRBJ1-1, with D possibly TRBD1 on 6 matching bases. In germline, CDR1 is ENHRY, CDR2 SYGVKD. The CDR3 is made up of 14 amino acids. V was clipped by 11 bases and J by 4 bases, with 20 bases between them. CDR3 bases: TGTGCCGCCCGACAAGGGGGGCTGGGCACTGAAGCTTTCTTT. Its translation is CAARQGGLGTEAFF.

This clonotype has just a few counts. V is TRBV6-1 and J is TRBJ2-7, with TRBD1 identical over 8 bases. V shed 2 bases and J 2 bases; nucleotides not matched to a gene: 14. Germline CDR1 is MNHNS and CDR2 is SASEGT. This CDR3 region has 18 residues. CDR3 bases: TGTGCCAGCAGTGAAACCCCTCGGACAGGGTCGATCGCCTACGAGCAGTACTTC. Encoded protein: CASSETPRTGSIAYEQYF.

The chain carries TRBV7-9 and TRBJ2-3; no reliable D call. CDR1 is SEHNR and CDR2 is FQNEAQ in the germline V gene (reference sequence). Trimming took off 0 bases at V and 6 bases at J, with 10 bases between the two ends. This CDR3 has 14 residues. The CDR3 sequence is CASSLAGRSDTQYF. CDR3 bases: TGTGCCAGCAGCTTAGCGGGTCGGAGCGATACGCAGTATTTT. Supplemented by reference TRBV7-9 and TRBJ2-3, the full variable domain reads DTGVSQNPRHKITKRGQNVTFRCDPISEHNRLYWYRQTLGQGPEFLTYFQNEAQLEKSRLLSDRFSAERPKGSFSTLEIQRTEQGDSAMYLCASSLAGRSDTQYFGPGTRLTVL.

CDR3 amino acids: CASSLTEAYEQYF. The CDR3 region has the DNA TGTGCCAGCAGCCTGACAGAAGCCTACGAGCAGTACTTC. The V call is TRBV25-1, the J call TRBJ2-7; tentative D call: TRBD1 (5 bases). Per germline, CDR1 MGHDK and CDR2 SYGVNS. The germline V and J ends were trimmed by 6 bases and 2 bases, with 11 bases remaining between them. CDR3 length: 13 amino acids.

The gene calls are TRBV3-1 and TRBJ2-5, with 9 bases fitting TRBD2. Unmatched junction bases numbered 6, after V lost 0 bases and J lost 4 bases. The CDR3 runs 16 residues. Germline V gene sequence: CDR1 LGHDT, CDR2 YNNKEL (reference sequence). The CDR3 region has the DNA TGTGCCAGCAGCCAAGAGGGCCAACTAGCGGGAGAGACCCAGTACTTC. Protein product: CASSQEGQLAGETQYF.